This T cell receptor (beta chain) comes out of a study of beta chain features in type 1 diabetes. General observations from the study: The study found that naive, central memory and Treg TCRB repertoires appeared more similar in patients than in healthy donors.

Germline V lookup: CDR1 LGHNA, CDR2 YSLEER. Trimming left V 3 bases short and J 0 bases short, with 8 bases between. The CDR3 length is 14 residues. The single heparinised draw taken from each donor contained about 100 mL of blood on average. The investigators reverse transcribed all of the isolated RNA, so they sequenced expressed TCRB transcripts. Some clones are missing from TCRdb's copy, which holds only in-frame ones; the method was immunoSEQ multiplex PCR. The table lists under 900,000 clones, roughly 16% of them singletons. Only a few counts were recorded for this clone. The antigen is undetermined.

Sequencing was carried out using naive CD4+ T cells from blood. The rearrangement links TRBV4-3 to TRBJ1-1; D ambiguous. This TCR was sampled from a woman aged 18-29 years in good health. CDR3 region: CASSQGYMNTEAFF. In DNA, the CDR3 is TGCGCCAGCAGCCAGGGATACATGAACACTGAAGCTTTCTTT.